A selection of T cell receptor beta chains follows, all from one sample in a study of blood T cells in healthy people across ages. TCRdb passed the 5' RACE reads through MiXCR, listing each CDR3 protein once. This table holds just under 750,000 distinct CDR3 sequences, about 20% found once. Sequenced: blood. The receptors derive from a man between 65 and 80 years old in good health. Each CDR3 is given with its conserved first and last residue. Each record gives: J gene, D gene, V gene, clone size, CDR3 protein, CDR3 DNA. D genes are given only for firm matches. Some rows mark clone size as missing; the rest say once, few, many or name a class of expanded clone.

>TRBJ2-2|TRBD2|TRBV6-6|NA
CASSGGGRELFF
TGTGCCAGCAGTGGGGGGGGTAGGGAGCTGTTTTTT
>TRBJ2-5|TRBD1|TRBV6-2/TRBV6-3|NA
CASSYGTGFELGQETQYF
TGTGCCAGCAGTTACGGGACAGGGTTCGAGTTGGGCCAAGAGACCCAGTACTTC
>TRBJ2-1|NA|TRBV27|few
CASRPLGGGFAYNEQFF
TGTGCCAGCAGACCACTAGGGGGAGGATTCGCCTACAATGAGCAGTTCTTC
>TRBJ2-4|NA|TRBV9|NA
CASSVELAGNIQYF
TGTGCCAGCAGCGTAGAACTAGCCGGGAACATTCAGTACTTC
>TRBJ2-3|NA|TRBV20-1|NA
CSARVVGDADTQYF
TGCAGTGCTAGAGTGGTGGGAGACGCAGATACGCAGTATTTT
>TRBJ2-7|TRBD1|TRBV12-5|NA
CASGLGTGVDEQYF
TGTGCTAGTGGCCTCGGGACAGGGGTGGACGAGCAGTACTTC
>TRBJ1-5|NA|TRBV12-3/TRBV12-4|few
CASSLRRGLNQPQHF
TGTGCCAGCAGTTTGAGGAGAGGGCTCAATCAGCCCCAGCATTTT
>TRBJ2-1|NA|TRBV5-1|few
CASSSHPGGAYNEQFF
TGCGCCAGCAGCTCCCACCCAGGGGGGGCGTACAATGAGCAGTTCTTC
>TRBJ2-4|NA|TRBV2|few
CASRESLSIAKNIQYF
TGTGCCAGCAGGGAGAGTTTATCGATAGCCAAAAACATTCAGTACTTC
>TRBJ2-3|TRBD2|TRBV24-1|NA
CATSDSRLAGGVGGTDTQYF
TGTGCCACCAGTGATTCCAGACTAGCGGGAGGAGTTGGGGGCACAGATACGCAGTATTTT
>TRBJ1-5|NA|TRBV12-5|few
CASGLGDNQPQHF
TGTGCTAGTGGTTTGGGGGACAATCAGCCCCAGCATTTT
>TRBJ1-5|NA|TRBV28|NA
CASNPRSGYQPQHF
TGTGCCAGCAACCCGCGGTCGGGATATCAGCCCCAGCATTTT
>TRBJ2-1|NA|TRBV7-9|NA
CASSGPQGLHNEQFF
TGTGCCAGCAGCGGGCCCCAGGGGCTCCACAATGAGCAGTTCTTC
>TRBJ2-1|NA|TRBV4-3|NA
CASSQVLGTGRKNEQFF
TGCGCCAGCAGCCAAGTTTTAGGAACAGGCCGGAAGAATGAGCAGTTCTTC
>TRBJ2-3|NA|TRBV20-1|NA
CSAVRGGTDTQYF
TGCAGTGCCGTTCGGGGAGGCACAGATACGCAGTATTTT
>TRBJ1-4|NA|TRBV4-3|few
CASSQPRGEKLFF
TGCGCCAGCAGCCAACCGCGGGGTGAAAAACTGTTTTTT
>TRBJ1-6|NA|TRBV7-9|many
CASSLVVGNSPLHF
TGTGCCAGCAGCTTAGTTGTGGGGAATTCACCCCTCCACTTT
>TRBJ1-5|NA|TRBV5-5|many
CASSLGGPSNQPQHF
TGTGCCAGCAGCTTGGGGGGACCAAGCAATCAGCCCCAGCATTTT
>TRBJ2-3|TRBD2|TRBV11-2|NA
CASSTVLAGGLDTQYF
TGTGCCAGCAGCACGGTACTAGCGGGGGGCTTAGATACGCAGTATTTT
>TRBJ1-2|TRBD1|TRBV28|few
CASSSQDRAGHGYTF
TGTGCCAGCAGTTCCCAGGACAGGGCGGGGCATGGCTACACCTTC
>TRBJ1-1|NA|TRBV19|NA
CASRPQPQMNTEAFF
TGTGCCAGTAGACCTCAACCTCAAATGAACACTGAAGCTTTCTTT
>TRBJ1-6|NA|TRBV20-1|NA
CSARDVRYSYNSPLHF
TGCAGTGCTAGAGATGTTCGGTACTCCTATAATTCACCCCTCCACTTT
>TRBJ2-5|TRBD2|TRBV12-3/TRBV12-4|NA
CASSLSAGGSETQYF
TGTGCCAGCAGTTTAAGCGCGGGAGGGTCTGAGACCCAGTACTTC
>TRBJ2-6|NA|TRBV12-5|NA
CASGLVRGFKGANVLTF
TGTGCTAGTGGTTTGGTACGGGGGTTTAAGGGGGCCAACGTCCTGACTTTC
>TRBJ2-1|NA|TRBV14|many
CASSQINTLNEQFF
TGTGCCAGCAGCCAGATAAACACACTCAATGAGCAGTTCTTC